This is a list of T cell receptor beta chains from one sample in a study of cytomegalovirus exposure and HLA in healthy donors. The data were produced by immunoSEQ multiplex PCR, yet TCRdb's version contains in-frame clones alone and is incomplete. The table includes under 80,000 clones, around 75% detected once. The source material was PBMCs. The receptors were gathered from a woman between 40 and 55 years old in good health and CMV-seronegative. Each CDR3 is given with its conserved first and last residue. Fields, in order: CDR3 length, J gene, clone size, D gene, V gene, CDR3 protein, CDR3 DNA. D genes are given only for firm matches. Expanded clones are given a class, and other clones once, few, many or no size at all.

len: 14
j_gene: TRBJ2-7
abundance: NA
d_gene: NA
v_gene: TRBV7-2
CDR3aa: CASSFSSGINEQYF
CDR3nt: TGTGCCAGCAGCTTTTCTTCAGGGATCAACGAGCAGTACTTC

len: 11
j_gene: TRBJ2-1
abundance: few
d_gene: NA
v_gene: TRBV18
CDR3aa: CASSPEGEQFF
CDR3nt: TGTGCCAGCTCACCAGAGGGTGAGCAGTTCTTC

len: 14
j_gene: TRBJ2-3
abundance: NA
d_gene: NA
v_gene: TRBV5-1
CDR3aa: CASSLGGPTDTQYF
CDR3nt: TGCGCCAGCAGCTTGGGGGGGCCTACAGATACGCAGTATTTT

len: 10
j_gene: TRBJ1-1
abundance: NA
d_gene: NA
v_gene: TRBV20-1
CDR3aa: CSAGGTEAFF
CDR3nt: TGCAGTGCCGGGGGAACTGAAGCTTTCTTT

len: 14
j_gene: TRBJ1-4
abundance: few
d_gene: NA
v_gene: TRBV19
CDR3aa: CASSIVWTNEKLFF
CDR3nt: TGTGCCAGTAGTATAGTTTGGACAAACGAAAAACTGTTTTTT

len: 16
j_gene: TRBJ2-3
abundance: once
d_gene: TRBD1
v_gene: TRBV5-4
CDR3aa: CASNLGRDRVLDTQYF
CDR3nt: TGTGCCAGCAACTTAGGAAGGGACAGGGTCTTAGATACGCAGTATTTT

len: 13
j_gene: TRBJ1-4
abundance: NA
d_gene: NA
v_gene: TRBV10-1
CDR3aa: CARNRLKNEKLFF
CDR3nt: TGCGCCAGGAACAGGTTAAAGAATGAAAAACTGTTTTTT

len: 17
j_gene: TRBJ2-2
abundance: NA
d_gene: TRBD1
v_gene: TRBV29-1
CDR3aa: CSVDLVEGAIGTGELFF
CDR3nt: TGCAGCGTTGATCTGGTAGAGGGGGCGATTGGTACCGGGGAGCTGTTTTTT

len: 15
j_gene: TRBJ2-5
abundance: NA
d_gene: TRBD2
v_gene: TRBV4-1
CDR3aa: CATGSSGSLQETQYF
CDR3nt: TGCGCCACTGGCTCTAGCGGGAGTCTCCAAGAGACCCAGTACTTC

len: 13
j_gene: TRBJ1-4
abundance: NA
d_gene: TRBD1
v_gene: TRBV6-4
CDR3aa: CASVGQPNEKLFF
CDR3nt: TGTGCCAGCGTGGGACAGCCGAATGAAAAACTGTTTTTT

len: 10
j_gene: TRBJ2-3
abundance: NA
d_gene: NA
v_gene: TRBV23-1
CDR3aa: CANYTDTQYF
CDR3nt: TGCGCCAATTACACAGATACGCAGTATTTT

len: 15
j_gene: TRBJ2-1
abundance: once
d_gene: TRBD2
v_gene: TRBV4-1
CDR3aa: CASSLTSGSLDEQFF
CDR3nt: TGCGCCAGCAGCTTGACTAGCGGGAGTCTCGATGAGCAGTTCTTC

len: 16
j_gene: TRBJ2-1
abundance: NA
d_gene: TRBD2
v_gene: TRBV5-1
CDR3aa: CASGYGGSSQYNEQFF
CDR3nt: TGCGCCAGCGGATACGGCGGGAGCAGCCAATACAATGAGCAGTTCTTC

len: 15
j_gene: TRBJ1-1
abundance: NA
d_gene: TRBD1
v_gene: TRBV19
CDR3aa: CASRQGARGDTEAFF
CDR3nt: TGTGCCAGCAGACAGGGGGCGCGAGGGGACACTGAAGCTTTCTTT

len: 15
j_gene: TRBJ2-1
abundance: few
d_gene: TRBD2
v_gene: TRBV4-1
CDR3aa: CASSPGTTFADEQFF
CDR3nt: TGCGCCAGCAGTCCGGGGACTACCTTCGCGGATGAGCAGTTCTTC

len: 18
j_gene: TRBJ2-7
abundance: NA
d_gene: TRBD2
v_gene: TRBV4-3
CDR3aa: CASSQVMTSGRSSYEQYF
CDR3nt: TGCGCCAGCAGCCAAGTTATGACTAGCGGGAGGAGCTCCTACGAGCAGTACTTC

len: 16
j_gene: TRBJ1-5
abundance: NA
d_gene: TRBD1
v_gene: TRBV19
CDR3aa: CASSSPGQGVLQPQHF
CDR3nt: TGTGCCAGTAGTTCACCGGGACAGGGGGTGCTTCAGCCCCAGCATTTT

len: 14
j_gene: TRBJ1-1
abundance: many
d_gene: NA
v_gene: TRBV2
CDR3aa: CASSGTPMNTEAFF
CDR3nt: TGTGCCAGCAGCGGTACCCCGATGAACACTGAAGCTTTCTTT

len: 19
j_gene: TRBJ2-5
abundance: NA
d_gene: TRBD1
v_gene: TRBV11-2
CDR3aa: CASSLDLWGQGRARETQYF
CDR3nt: TGTGCCAGCAGCTTAGATCTTTGGGGACAGGGGAGAGCAAGAGAGACCCAGTACTTC

len: 14
j_gene: TRBJ2-1
abundance: NA
d_gene: NA
v_gene: TRBV6-5
CDR3aa: CASSYFGVYNEQFF
CDR3nt: TGTGCCAGCAGTTACTTCGGGGTCTACAATGAGCAGTTCTTC

len: 15
j_gene: TRBJ1-2
abundance: NA
d_gene: NA
v_gene: TRBV10-2
CDR3aa: CASSEYAGRNYGYTF
CDR3nt: TGCGCCAGCAGTGAGTATGCGGGACGGAACTATGGCTACACCTTC

len: 15
j_gene: TRBJ2-1
abundance: NA
d_gene: TRBD2
v_gene: TRBV5-1
CDR3aa: CASRTSGDFYNEQFF
CDR3nt: TGCGCCAGCAGGACTAGCGGGGATTTCTACAATGAGCAGTTCTTC

len: 14
j_gene: TRBJ1-2
abundance: few
d_gene: NA
v_gene: TRBV9
CDR3aa: CASSLTAELYGYTF
CDR3nt: TGTGCCAGCAGCCTCACGGCGGAACTCTATGGCTACACCTTC

len: 14
j_gene: TRBJ1-5
abundance: NA
d_gene: NA
v_gene: TRBV18
CDR3aa: CASSPGRGGQPQHF
CDR3nt: TGTGCCAGCTCACCGGGGAGGGGTGGTCAGCCCCAGCATTTT

len: 17
j_gene: TRBJ2-7
abundance: NA
d_gene: TRBD1
v_gene: TRBV4-3
CDR3aa: CASSRAAGQGSYYEQYF
CDR3nt: TGCGCCAGCAGCCGAGCGGCCGGACAGGGTAGTTACTACGAGCAGTACTTC

len: 19
j_gene: TRBJ2-1
abundance: NA
d_gene: TRBD2
v_gene: TRBV7-9
CDR3aa: CASSLGLRLGTSGIDEQFF
CDR3nt: TGTGCCAGCAGCTTAGGTTTACGTCTCGGGACTAGCGGGATCGATGAGCAGTTCTTC

len: 16
j_gene: TRBJ2-1
abundance: few
d_gene: TRBD2
v_gene: TRBV5-4
CDR3aa: CASSPGTSGSYNEQFF
CDR3nt: TGTGCCAGCAGCCCGGGGACTAGCGGCTCCTACAATGAGCAGTTCTTC

len: 16
j_gene: TRBJ1-5
abundance: few
d_gene: NA
v_gene: TRBV30
CDR3aa: CAWSQKGVLSNQPQHF
CDR3nt: TGTGCCTGGAGTCAAAAGGGGGTCCTTAGCAATCAGCCCCAGCATTTT

len: 15
j_gene: TRBJ1-5
abundance: NA
d_gene: NA
v_gene: TRBV5-1
CDR3aa: CASSLDSPSNQPQHF
CDR3nt: TGCGCCAGCAGCTTGGACAGTCCCTCCAATCAGCCCCAGCATTTT

len: 17
j_gene: TRBJ1-2
abundance: once
d_gene: NA
v_gene: TRBV10-3
CDR3aa: CAISESGRTYGLISYTF
CDR3nt: TGTGCCATCAGTGAGTCGGGCAGGACTTATGGGCTTATTAGCTACACCTTC

len: 17
j_gene: TRBJ2-2
abundance: NA
d_gene: TRBD2
v_gene: TRBV19
CDR3aa: CASSTGRGRWDTGELFF
CDR3nt: TGTGCCAGCTCAACTGGGCGGGGGAGGTGGGACACCGGGGAGCTGTTTTTT

len: 14
j_gene: TRBJ2-3
abundance: NA
d_gene: NA
v_gene: TRBV4-3
CDR3aa: CASSQDGGTDTQYF
CDR3nt: TGCGCCAGCAGCCAAGATGGGGGGACAGATACGCAGTATTTT

len: 15
j_gene: TRBJ2-7
abundance: once
d_gene: NA
v_gene: TRBV5-1
CDR3aa: CASSLEASLPYEQYF
CDR3nt: TGCGCCAGCAGCTTGGAGGCTAGCTTACCCTACGAGCAGTACTTC

len: 16
j_gene: TRBJ2-5
abundance: few
d_gene: TRBD1
v_gene: TRBV5-1
CDR3aa: CASSTGWDRGAETQYF
CDR3nt: TGCGCCAGCAGCACGGGGTGGGACAGGGGCGCCGAGACCCAGTACTTC

len: 15
j_gene: TRBJ1-6
abundance: once
d_gene: TRBD1
v_gene: TRBV2
CDR3aa: CASIPGQGLDSPLHF
CDR3nt: TGTGCCAGCATCCCGGGACAGGGGTTGGATTCACCCCTCCACTTT

len: 17
j_gene: TRBJ1-6
abundance: NA
d_gene: TRBD1
v_gene: TRBV16
CDR3aa: CASSQAGQGAPGSPLHF
CDR3nt: TGTGCCAGCAGCCAAGCCGGACAGGGGGCGCCGGGGTCACCCCTCCACTTT

len: 16
j_gene: TRBJ2-2
abundance: few
d_gene: TRBD1
v_gene: TRBV2
CDR3aa: CASRSGTGAGTGELFF
CDR3nt: TGTGCCAGCAGATCCGGGACAGGGGCCGGCACCGGGGAGCTGTTTTTT

len: 12
j_gene: TRBJ1-3
abundance: NA
d_gene: NA
v_gene: TRBV5-4
CDR3aa: CASSSAGNTIYF
CDR3nt: TGTGCCAGCAGCTCGGCTGGAAACACCATATATTTT

len: 18
j_gene: TRBJ2-3
abundance: NA
d_gene: NA
v_gene: TRBV7-9
CDR3aa: CASSLASMAHLQADTQYF
CDR3nt: TGTGCCAGCAGCTTAGCGAGTATGGCCCACCTGCAGGCAGATACGCAGTATTTT

len: 17
j_gene: TRBJ2-3
abundance: NA
d_gene: TRBD2
v_gene: TRBV28
CDR3aa: CASSFGGTSGSTDTQYF
CDR3nt: TGTGCCAGCAGTTTTGGGGGGACTAGCGGGAGCACAGATACGCAGTATTTT

len: 16
j_gene: TRBJ2-6
abundance: few
d_gene: NA
v_gene: TRBV28
CDR3aa: CASSRQSARGANVLTF
CDR3nt: TGTGCCAGCAGTCGACAGAGTGCTAGGGGGGCCAACGTCCTGACTTTC

len: 15
j_gene: TRBJ1-3
abundance: NA
d_gene: NA
v_gene: TRBV30
CDR3aa: CAWSVRGGPGNTIYF
CDR3nt: TGTGCCTGGAGTGTACGGGGTGGCCCTGGAAACACCATATATTTT

len: 16
j_gene: TRBJ1-2
abundance: once
d_gene: TRBD1
v_gene: TRBV7-2
CDR3aa: CASSLAWTGGGYGYTF
CDR3nt: TGTGCCAGCAGCTTAGCTTGGACAGGGGGCGGCTATGGCTACACCTTC

len: 14
j_gene: TRBJ2-2
abundance: NA
d_gene: NA
v_gene: TRBV19
CDR3aa: CASHDRRDTGELFF
CDR3nt: TGTGCCAGTCATGACAGGCGGGACACCGGGGAGCTGTTTTTT

len: 16
j_gene: TRBJ2-1
abundance: few
d_gene: NA
v_gene: TRBV4-2
CDR3aa: CASSQEGSAAYNEQFF
CDR3nt: TGTGCCAGCAGCCAAGAGGGTAGCGCCGCCTACAATGAGCAGTTCTTC

len: 15
j_gene: TRBJ1-2
abundance: NA
d_gene: NA
v_gene: TRBV7-2
CDR3aa: CASSWATSTNYGYTF
CDR3nt: TGTGCCAGCAGCTGGGCAACCTCGACTAACTATGGCTACACCTTC